The present TCR beta chain was sequenced within a study of shared clonotypes between healthy human individuals. Germline V lookup: CDR1 SGHTS, CDR2 YDEGEE. J gave up 4 bases and V 4 bases, and 9 bases lay outside the gene matches. The CDR3 contains 15 residues. Original processing notes: Junction-only immunoSEQ sequences carried no quality scores, so filtering differed. The data were produced by immunoSEQ multiplex PCR, yet TCRdb's version contains in-frame clones alone and is incomplete. V, J and clone size reflect that table, while D and trimming were determined from the DNA. Of around 690,000 clones listed, about 92% are singletons.

Input material: memory CD8+ T cells from PBMCs. Noted subset: CD45RO+ cells pooled with CCR7-negative TemRA cells. This clonotype was sampled from a man younger than 35 in good health. Some clones in this sample may be carry-over from other donors' samples. The chain has TRBV5-8 and TRBJ1-2; TRBD1 aligns across 8 bases. The CDR3 sequence is CASSQTGDVGYGYTF. The CDR3 nucleotides are TGTGCCAGCAGCCAGACAGGGGATGTAGGCTATGGCTACACCTTC. The full variable domain, in which reference TRBV5-8 and TRBJ1-2 provide the parts outside the CDR3, is EAGVTQSPTHLIKTRGQQATLRCSPISGHTSVYWYQQALGLGLQFLLWYDEGEERNRGNFPPRFSGRQFPNYSSELNVNALELEDSALYLCASSQTGDVGYGYTFGSGTRLTVV.